A selection of T cell receptor beta chains follows, all from one sample in a study of blood T cell repertoires in COVID-19. Libraries were prepared by immunoSEQ multiplex PCR; TCRdb keeps only in-frame clonotypes and omits some of them. Of fewer than 300,000 clones in the sample, 88% were seen once. The sample was PBMCs or T cells enriched from blood (not recorded which). The receptors stem from a woman between 40 and 55 years old with acute COVID-19. CDR3s include the opening cysteine and the closing phenylalanine or tryptophan. A D gene is named only where the DNA matches it firmly. Clone size appears in some rows only: once, few, many, or a class for an expanded clone.

J gene,V gene,D gene,clone size,CDR3 protein,CDR3 DNA
TRBJ2-1,TRBV4-2,TRBD2,once,CASSRILAGVKNEQFF,TGTGCCAGCAGCAGGATACTAGCGGGAGTTAAAAATGAGCAGTTCTTC
TRBJ2-2,TRBV7-3,TRBD2,-,CASSLMREHTGELFF,TGTGCCAGCAGCTTAATGCGGGAGCACACCGGGGAGCTGTTTTTT
TRBJ1-2,TRBV5-1,-,-,CASSVAEFSYGYTF,TGCGCCAGCAGCGTTGCAGAATTCTCCTATGGCTACACCTTC
TRBJ2-7,TRBV6-5,TRBD1,-,CASSYRGTAFYEQYF,TGTGCCAGCAGTTACCGTGGGACAGCATTTTACGAGCAGTACTTC
TRBJ2-6,TRBV4-1,-,once,CASSQRGSGANVLTF,TGCGCCAGCAGCCAGAGGGGGTCTGGGGCCAACGTCCTGACTTTC
TRBJ1-1,TRBV5-1,-,-,CASSLAVGRQANTEAFF,TGCGCCAGCAGCTTGGCCGTAGGAAGGCAGGCGAACACTGAAGCTTTCTTT
TRBJ2-1,TRBV19,TRBD1,-,CASSLPGQNNEQFF,TGTGCCAGTAGTTTACCGGGACAGAACAATGAGCAGTTCTTC
TRBJ2-3,TRBV25-1,-,-,CASSGWAGPSDTQYF,TGTGCCAGCAGTGGGTGGGCGGGGCCCTCAGATACGCAGTATTTT
TRBJ1-5,TRBV30,-,-,CAWSRGNVGQPQHF,TGTGCCTGGAGTCGGGGAAACGTGGGTCAGCCCCAGCATTTT
TRBJ1-1,TRBV19,TRBD1,-,CASSRGQGHTEAFF,TGTGCCAGTAGTAGAGGACAGGGGCACACTGAAGCTTTCTTT
TRBJ2-1,TRBV24-1,-,-,CATSDWGSPSYNEQFF,TGTGCCACCAGTGATTGGGGCAGTCCCTCCTACAATGAGCAGTTCTTC
TRBJ1-1,TRBV19,TRBD1,-,CASKQGARTEAFF,TGTGCCAGCAAACAGGGGGCCCGGACTGAAGCTTTCTTT
TRBJ2-1,TRBV5-1,-,few,CASSPPAANEQFF,TGCGCCAGCAGTCCCCCGGCGGCCAATGAGCAGTTCTTC
TRBJ1-2,TRBV4-3,-,-,CASSQEGSRGTLGYTF,TGCGCCAGCAGCCAAGAAGGTTCTCGGGGAACTCTTGGCTACACCTTC
TRBJ2-2,TRBV18,-,once,CASSPTIGAGVNTGELFF,TGTGCCAGCTCACCCACGATCGGGGCAGGGGTAAACACCGGGGAGCTGTTTTTT
TRBJ1-2,TRBV5-1,TRBD1,-,CASSFSTGDYGYTF,TGCGCCAGCAGCTTCTCGACAGGGGACTATGGCTACACCTTC
TRBJ2-5,TRBV3-1/TRBV3-2,TRBD2,-,CASSITASGKETQYF,TGTGCCAGCAGCATAACGGCTAGCGGGAAGGAGACCCAGTACTTC
TRBJ2-7,TRBV6-5,TRBD2,few,CASRSGGRGDEQYF,TGTGCCAGCAGGTCAGGCGGGAGAGGTGACGAGCAGTACTTC
TRBJ2-1,TRBV6-4,TRBD1,-,CASRRDRGYNEQFF,TGTGCCAGCAGGAGGGACAGGGGATACAATGAGCAGTTCTTC
TRBJ2-5,TRBV24-1,TRBD2,-,CATSMRTSGSPETQYF,TGTGCCACCAGTATGAGGACTAGCGGGAGTCCTGAGACCCAGTACTTC
TRBJ2-1,TRBV15,-,-,CATSSGSGDHNEQFF,TGTGCCACCAGCAGTGGGTCGGGGGATCACAATGAGCAGTTCTTC
TRBJ1-3,TRBV29-1,TRBD1,-,CSGGQGGGNTIYF,TGCAGCGGTGGACAGGGCGGGGGAAACACCATATATTTT
TRBJ1-6,TRBV7-2,-,-,CASSLQFMAVSPLHF,TGTGCCAGCAGCTTACAGTTCATGGCAGTTTCACCCCTCCACTTT